This T cell receptor beta chain was identified during a study of cytomegalovirus exposure and HLA in healthy donors (dated by TCRdb to about 2017). For the wider study: An earlier analysis of approximately 640 of the donors reported more than 250 Gb of sequence data and 117 million unique TCR beta sequences from 150 million to 200 million T cells. Every repertoire in the discovery cohort had been generated on one and the same sequencing platform. Donor age, sex, ethnicity and CMV serostatus were compiled alongside the repertoire data. Roughly 300 gigabases of sequencing data and approximately 93 million unique TCR sequences were included in an early release covering about 700 HLA-typed donors. Both class I and class II loci were covered by HLA typing, at four-digit resolution. Besides the first cohort of approximately 670 subjects, a separate validation cohort made up of 120 or so different subjects was used. Genome-wide SNP genotypes for about 65% of the roughly 700 donors were used in a later genetic analysis, which treated that subset as a discovery cohort. A later analysis re-analyzed previously published TCR beta repertoires from hundreds of donors and added high-resolution HLA genotyping to study TCR occurrence patterns. The genetic ancestry cluster associated with self-reported Caucasian donors included 81% of the 398 genotyped donors. Rather than using new phenotypic data, the later analysis identified candidate immune exposures from TCR beta sequences and from how often those sequences occurred across donors. A handful of DR-DQ haplotypes were handled as single units for association and clustering because linkage in the cohort was strong. The number of donors typed differed by locus, with about 629-630 for A, B, C, DRB1 and DQB1, 522 for DQA1, 600 to 610 for DPA1, and some 440 for DPB1. The study aimed to test whether cataloging public T cell receptors could reveal signatures of past pathogen exposure. To decide whether each TCR beta V gene segment behaved as functional or pseudogenic, an earlier analysis of some 600 of the donors relied on high-throughput TCR beta sequencing. Across some 400 genotyped donors of the cohort, an average of about 240,000 unique TCR beta nucleotide sequences per donor were sequenced, and roughly a sixth of those sequences were non-productive. To predict cytomegalovirus infection status, the study brought together high-throughput TCR immunosequencing, statistical association of individual TCRs with disease status, and machine learning. The study profiled the T cell repertoires of 666 subjects by immunosequencing and related them to cytomegalovirus serostatus. Points the paper makes about the study in general: A later genetic analysis reported fewer N-insertions in productive TCRs among donors in an Asian-associated ancestry cluster than the roughly 700-donor mean. In the study, about 150 TCR beta chains were listed as associated with cytomegalovirus. A few of the identified cytomegalovirus-associated TCR beta chains were confirmed in vitro to be specific for cytomegalovirus antigens. In an earlier analysis of around 600 of the donors, most TCR beta V segments were observed in productive rearrangements about 87% or about 30% of the time, broadly matching IMGT annotations. In a later analysis, TCR association rates were found to vary across HLA loci, with the most associated TCRs seen for DRB1 alleles and the fewest for HLA-C alleles. In this cohort, only TCR beta chains were sequenced, and detectable features were limited by the absence of alpha or paired-chain data. The 87-base-pair reads could not distinguish some IMGT-functional V segments, including TRBV6-2 and TRBV6-3, so those segments were excluded. Most TCR sequences were seen in very few donors, while some public TCRs were found in many individuals. In a later genetic analysis, a missense DCLRE1C variant was associated with V-gene and J-gene trimming of TCR beta chains, and the association was replicated in an independent cohort. A later analysis found that HLA-associated TCR beta chains were more clonally expanded and had lower generation probabilities than equally common non-associated chains. Because HLA typing was unavailable for some donors at each locus, only the typed subset was used in association tests. Cytomegalovirus status was reported to be diagnosed by the classifier with high specificity and sensitivity in both the original and validation cohorts. Linkage disequilibrium might explain the correlated functional status among segregating V segments, but an unknown experimental factor could not be excluded. A later analysis found that most CMV-associated TCR beta chains appeared HLA-restricted, with HLA associations seemingly driven largely by CMV exposure. At a false discovery rate of 0.05, a later analysis linked around 17,000 TCR beta sequences to specific HLA alleles. A further reported finding was that TCR beta sequences accurately predicted the HLA-A and HLA-B alleles for most subjects in the first cohort. It was suggested by the authors that the approach could potentially be generalized to other disease states and immunological phenotypes. The earlier analysis of about 600 of the donors excluded seventeen rarely observed V segments, including chromosome 9 orphons, because counts were too low. Sequencing depth was assumed to be roughly uniform across donors in the presence/absence analyses, though that assumption may not hold. The sequencing pipeline was judged likely to have produced a cluster of highly shared sequence variants as a technical artifact. For the cohort, immune exposure information was limited to CMV serostatus. In a later analysis, several top co-occurrence clusters were reported to appear linked to parvovirus B19, influenza, CMV and Epstein-Barr virus. Assigning TCR associations to individual alleles was difficult when HLA alleles, especially DR and DQ, strongly co-occurred.

Library preparation used the immunoSEQ multiplex PCR assay. The multiplex PCR relied on a mix of 60 forward primers for TCR Vbeta segments and 13 reverse primers for TCR Jbeta segments. The CDR3 region of rearranged TCR beta genes was amplified from genomic DNA with a multiplex PCR assay. On the Illumina HiSeq System, the amplified TCR beta libraries were sequenced as 87-base-pair reads. The original methods were these. A later analysis counted approximately 74 million unique TCR beta chains across the 700 or so repertoires, and 10 million to 12 million of these chains were shared by at least two donors. Raw reads were error-corrected and collapsed into unique sequences by a nearest-neighbor algorithm in which closely related sequences were merged to remove PCR and sequencing errors. CDR3 sequences were aligned to IMGT reference sequences to assign V, D and J gene segments. For a sequence to be retained, a match of at least six nucleotides was required to both a V gene segment and a J gene segment. A rearrangement was called productive if the CDR3 had no stop codons and remained in frame with V and J, and every other rearrangement was called non-productive. CDR3 was defined by IMGT convention, running from the second conserved V-encoded cysteine to the conserved J-encoded phenylalanine. Sequences without an unambiguous match to a single V gene segment were excluded from the earlier analysis of about 630 of the donors. An earlier analysis of several hundred of the donors called V segments functional above 56.7% productive rearrangements and segregating when the between-donor standard deviation exceeded 5%. To diagnose cytomegalovirus status from the catalog of TCR beta chain sequences, a statistical classification framework was built. A later analysis assigned V and J genes by comparing TCR nucleotide sequences with IMGT/GENE-DB human TR gene sequences. In a later analysis, CDR3 sequences and most-parsimonious VDJ recombination scenarios were assigned using the TCRdist pipeline. In a later analysis, each TCR beta chain was defined by its CDR3 amino acid sequence together with its V-gene family, and reads without a unique V-gene family were excluded. In a later analysis, 450 to 600 highly shared, low-generation-probability nucleotide sequences were removed to address suspected cross-contamination and a sequencing artifact. In a later analysis, a clonal expansion index for each public chain was calculated from normalized within-repertoire ranks of inferred template counts. Generation probabilities in a later analysis came from a VDJ recombination model fitted to out-of-frame rearrangements, and those results were checked against IGoR. In a later analysis, TCR-TCR, TCR-HLA and TCR-CMV co-occurrence was scored with hypergeometric tests, and a repertoire-size bias correction was applied to TCR pairs. To estimate false discovery rates, a later analysis permuted the HLA or CMV assignments 20 times. In a later analysis, co-occurring TCRs were grouped with DBSCAN, and TCRdist sequence similarity was added when clustering was performed within HLA-allele-positive subsets. Co-occurrence clustering excluded repertoires with fewer than 30,000 or more than 120,000 public chains, plus five with anomalous nucleotide sharing. TCRdb mirrors the immuneACCESS table, restricted to in-frame sequences. Some clones are absent from its copies; in checked studies, under half trace to an unresolved V gene, and the reason for the others is unknown. V, J and clone size were drawn from that table, and D and trimming were deduced from the DNA. The sample's table covers tens of thousands of clones. Less than 5% of the sample belongs to the ten largest clones.

The cohort comprised some 680 healthy bone marrow donors. At the time of sampling, all cohort members were nominally healthy, though unrecorded immune exposures were likely present. The donor was CMV seropositive and was included in the group of 250 to 350 seropositive cohort members. A peripheral blood sample was provided by each donor, and peripheral blood mononuclear cells were used for TCR beta sequencing. The Qiagen DNeasy Blood Extraction Kit was used to extract genomic DNA from the blood cell samples. The CDR3 numbers 16 residues from cysteine through phenylalanine. Only the CDR3 DNA is retained, 48 bases long and in frame from the first base. The germline V gene yields LGHNA for CDR1 and YNFKEQ for CDR2. Relative to germline, V is missing 1 base and J is missing 3 bases, with 5 bases of the junction outside any gene match. Turning to this clone: The target of this receptor is not known.

What was sequenced was PBMCs. The clonotype was recovered from a man younger than 35 in good health and CMV-seropositive. The rearranged chain carries TRBV4-2 and TRBJ2-5, with 10 bases in between that match TRBD2. This receptor has the CDR3 CASSQVRLAGEETQYF. Here is the DNA: TGTGCCAGCAGCCAAGTAAGGCTAGCGGGGGAAGAGACCCAGTACTTC.